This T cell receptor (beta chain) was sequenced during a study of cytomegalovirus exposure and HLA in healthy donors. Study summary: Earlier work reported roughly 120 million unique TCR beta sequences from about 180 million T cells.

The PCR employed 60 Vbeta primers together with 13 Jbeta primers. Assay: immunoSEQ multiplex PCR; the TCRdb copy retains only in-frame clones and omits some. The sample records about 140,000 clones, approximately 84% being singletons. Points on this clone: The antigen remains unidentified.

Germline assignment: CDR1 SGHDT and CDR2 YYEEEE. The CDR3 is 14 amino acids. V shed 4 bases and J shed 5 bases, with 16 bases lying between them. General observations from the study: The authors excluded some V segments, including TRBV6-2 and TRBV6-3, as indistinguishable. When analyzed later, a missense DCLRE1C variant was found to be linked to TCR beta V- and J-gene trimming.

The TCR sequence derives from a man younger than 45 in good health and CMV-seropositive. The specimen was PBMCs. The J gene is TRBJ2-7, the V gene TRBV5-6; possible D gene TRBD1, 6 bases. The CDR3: CASSLPTGFNEQYF. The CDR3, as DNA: TGTGCCAGCAGCCTACCAACAGGGTTCAACGAGCAGTACTTC.